One and the same sample provided the 28 T cell receptor beta chains below, sequenced in a study of cytomegalovirus exposure and HLA in healthy donors. With 60 Vbeta and 13 Jbeta primers, the PCR was carried out. Measured with immunoSEQ multiplex PCR; TCRdb has only the in-frame clones, and not every one. The data contain approximately 120,000 clones, about two thirds of them seen just once; the ten biggest clones take up 3% to 4%. The specimen sequenced was PBMCs. Receptor source: a man younger than 40 in good health and CMV-seronegative.

This clone has only one observation. The rearrangement links TRBV27 to TRBJ1-5; 7 nucleotides align to TRBD1. Trimming took 4 bases from V and 5 from J; bases not matched to a gene: 5. In germline, CDR1 is MNHEY, CDR2 SMNVEV (reference sequence). The CDR3 has 14 residues. CDR3 nucleotide sequence: TGTGCCAGCAGTTCCCGACAGGGTTATCAGCCCCAGCATTTT. As protein: CASSSRQGYQPQHF.

The rearrangement uses TRBV13 and TRBJ1-1; D is undetermined. Germline-derived CDR1 and CDR2 are PRHDT and FYEKMQ (reference sequence). V was cut by 2 bases and J by 0 bases, with 10 bases left in between. The CDR3 consists of 15 residues. CDR3 DNA: TGTGCCAGCAGCTTACAATTTTCCATGAACACTGAAGCTTTCTTT. Protein sequence: CASSLQFSMNTEAFF.

This clone showed up just a few times. The conserved phenylalanine or tryptophan normally closing the CDR3 is absent here, so this likely arose from a read error. The limits of the CDR3 on the DNA are not certain, so only TCRdb's listed CDR3 is given. The chain has TRBV1 and TRBJ2-7; the DNA was not used to check the table's D call, TRBD2. TRBV1 counts as a pseudogene. 12 amino acids form the CDR3, both terminal residues included. CDR3 loop: CTSSPPRMTSYL.

Details on this clone: The same CDR3 is also encoded by other DNA sequences in this sample. This chain joins TRBV5-1 and TRBJ2-7; D not resolved. The germline gives CDR1 SGHRS, CDR2 YFSETQ. The CDR3 loop spans 13 amino acids. V lost 2 bases and J lost 3, with 9 bases in between. Written as DNA, the CDR3 is TGCGCCAGCAGCTTAGCTCAACTCTACGAGCAGTACTTC. Encoded protein: CASSLAQLYEQYF. The complete variable domain, with remaining parts taken from reference TRBV5-1 and TRBJ2-7, reads KAGVTQTPRYLIKTRGQQVTLSCSPISGHRSVSWYQQTPGQGLQFLFEYFSETQRNKGNFPGRFSGRQFSNSRSEMNVSTLELGDSALYLCASSLAQLYEQYFGPGTRLTVT.

The chain employs TRBV7-9 and TRBJ2-7; TRBD2 is a possible D gene (5 bases). This CDR3 spans 11 amino acids. Germline CDR1 is SEHNR and CDR2 is FQNEAQ (reference sequence). V lost 5 bases, J lost 5 bases, and 7 bases lay in between. In DNA, the CDR3 is TGTGCCAGCAGCCACGGGGACGAGCAGTACTTC. Protein sequence: CASSHGDEQYF.

This CDR3 is CASSRHQGAQYYGYTF. CDR3 in DNA: TGTGCCAGCAGCCGGCACCAGGGGGCGCAGTACTATGGCTACACCTTC. The gene calls are TRBV5-4 and TRBJ1-2, with TRBD1 matching 8 bases. This CDR3 has 16 residues. V lost 4 bases and J lost 3; bases outside the gene matches: 11. Germline CDR1 and CDR2: SGHNT and YYREEE (reference sequence). The full variable domain, its missing parts supplied by reference TRBV5-4 and TRBJ1-2, is ETGVTQSPTHLIKTRGQQVTLRCSSQSGHNTVSWYQQALGQGPQFIFQYYREEENGRGNFPPRFSGLQFPNYSSELNVNALELDDSALYLCASSRHQGAQYYGYTFGSGTRLTVV.

This chain uses TRBV2 with TRBJ2-5; 12 bases map to TRBD2. Per germline, CDR1 SNHLY and CDR2 FYNNEI. The V segment lost 4 bases and the J segment 5 bases; nucleotides outside the gene matches: 2. This CDR3 comprises 14 residues. The CDR3 nucleotides are TGTGCCAGCAGTGGACTAGCGGGGGACGAGACCCAGTACTTC. Its translation is CASSGLAGDETQYF.

This clone was seen only once. V gene TRBV9 combines with J gene TRBJ2-1, with 7 bases that match TRBD1. Germline V CDR1 and CDR2: SGDLS, YYNGEE. The CDR3 length is 20 residues. Trimming took 7 bases from V and 0 from J; bases not matched to a gene: 22. The CDR3 sequence: CASGRGFGTVGSSSYNEQFF. The CDR3 bases are TGTGCCAGCGGCAGGGGGTTCGGGACAGTTGGTAGCAGCTCCTACAATGAGCAGTTCTTC.

V and J are TRBV6-5 and TRBJ2-7, with 9 bases fitting TRBD1. V shed 6 bases, J shed 5 bases, and the junction held 8 bases outside the gene matches. Germline V gives CDR1 MNHEY, CDR2 SVGAGI. This CDR3 comprises 14 residues. The CDR3 sequence: CASSPTGGRNEQYF. DNA for the CDR3: TGTGCCAGCAGCCCGACAGGGGGTAGGAACGAGCAGTACTTC.

The gene calls are TRBV28 and TRBJ2-5, with 9 bases that match TRBD1. The end of the DNA fits TRBJ2-7 better, so the J call may be wrong. CDR1 and CDR2 from the germline V gene are MDHEN and SYDVKM. CDR3 size: 17 residues. The CDR3 DNA is TGTGCCAGCAGTTCCCACGGACAGGGGAAAAGGTCCTACGAGCAGTACTTC. Translated: CASSSHGQGKRSYEQYF.

V is TRBV18 and J is TRBJ2-5, with TRBD2 identical over 9 bases. Per the germline V gene, CDR1 is KGHSH and CDR2 is LQKENI. The CDR3 runs 16 residues. Losses at the gene ends were 3 bases for V and 2 bases for J; bases not matched to a gene: 7. The chain's CDR3 is CASSPWSSGEQETQYF. The CDR3 bases are TGTGCCAGCTCACCGTGGTCTAGCGGGGAGCAAGAGACCCAGTACTTC.

The table lists this clone with a count of one. The V and J genes are TRBV4-2 and TRBJ1-2; D is undetermined. Germline CDR1 and CDR2: LGHNA and YNFKEQ. This CDR3 region has 15 residues. V gave up 1 base and J gave up 1 base, with 10 bases separating them. CDR3 amino acids: CASSQVMRLNYGYTF. DNA for the CDR3: TGTGCCAGCAGCCAAGTGATGAGGCTTAACTATGGCTACACCTTC.

The genes are TRBV4-1 and TRBJ2-7; tentative D call: TRBD2 (7 bases). V was clipped by 1 base and J by 3 bases, with 10 bases between them. CDR3 length equals 14 residues. The V gene's germline CDR1 is MGHRA and CDR2 YSYEKL. The CDR3 DNA follows: TGCGCCAGCAGCCAAGGGGAGGGGGACTACGAGCAGTACTTC. Translated: CASSQGEGDYEQYF.

This clone showed up just a few times. DNA of the CDR3: TGCGCCAGCAGCCCCTCGTGGGACAGGGGGCTCTACGAGCAGTACTTC. Translating it yields CASSPSWDRGLYEQYF. The gene calls are TRBV4-1 and TRBJ2-7; 12 nucleotides match TRBD1. The CDR3 sequence is 16 residues long. V shed 4 bases, J shed 3 bases, and the junction held 7 bases outside the gene matches. Germline lookup yields CDR1 MGHRA and CDR2 YSYEKL.

This clone was seen just once. The V and J genes are TRBV21-1 and TRBJ1-1. TRBV21-1 is described as a pseudogene. The CDR3 sequence is 17 residues long. The CDR3 DNA reads TGTGCCAGCAGCACTGGAGACCGGGACTTAACGAACACTGAAGCTTTCTTT. It codes for CASSTGDRDLTNTEAFF.

The chain joins TRBV5-4 to TRBJ1-2, with TRBD1 matching 9 bases. The CDR3 runs 16 residues. In germline, CDR1 is SGHNT, CDR2 YYREEE (reference sequence). V gave up 3 bases and J gave up 7 bases; unmatched junction bases: 13. The CDR3 here is CASSSFQQQGASGYTF. The CDR3 DNA follows: TGTGCCAGCAGCTCATTCCAACAACAGGGGGCTAGTGGCTACACCTTC.

This clone has a handful of counts. The rearrangement joins TRBV9 to TRBJ1-5; no definite D call. The germline V and J ends were trimmed by 4 bases and 0 bases, with 11 bases remaining between them. Germline V gene lookup returns CDR1 SGDLS and CDR2 YYNGEE. The CDR3 covers 15 residues. The CDR3 nucleotides are TGTGCCAGCAGCTGGAGTTCGGATAGCAATCAGCCCCAGCATTTT. This encodes CASSWSSDSNQPQHF.

This chain connects TRBV29-1 to TRBJ1-1; 7 bases are shared with TRBD1. This CDR3 comprises 15 residues. V shed 5 bases and J 0 bases; nucleotides not matched to a gene: 9. CDR1 is SQVTM, CDR2 ANQGSEA, per germline. The DNA of the CDR3 is TGCAGCGTTTCTTATATGACAGGGATGAACACTGAAGCTTTCTTT. This gives the protein CSVSYMTGMNTEAFF.

The CDR3 DNA sequence: TGTGCCAGCAGTCCTAGCGCGGGGGGGTCCTACGAGCAGTACTTC. Translated, it gives CASSPSAGGSYEQYF. V gene TRBV27 combines with J gene TRBJ2-7; the match to TRBD2 covers 9 bases. J gave up 1 base and V 5 bases, and 6 bases lay outside the gene matches. Germline V gives CDR1 MNHEY, CDR2 SMNVEV (reference sequence). The CDR3 runs to 15 residues.

Only one count was recorded for this clone. The genes are TRBV6-1 and TRBJ2-1; 7 nucleotides align to TRBD2. The CDR3 totals 15 residues. Trimming at V came to 10 bases and at J to 0 bases, leaving 9 bases not matched to a gene. Germline V gene sequence: CDR1 MNHNS, CDR2 SASEGT. The CDR3 DNA reads TGTGCCACCCACCAGCTAGCGGACTCCTACAATGAGCAGTTCTTC. Translated, it gives CATHQLADSYNEQFF.

The table lists this clone with a few counts. The chain combines TRBV6-1 with TRBJ2-7; 9 bases line up with TRBD1. CDR1 is MNHNS, CDR2 SASEGT, per germline. The ends lost 2 bases at V and 1 base at J; junction bases unmatched: 3. The CDR3 extends over 15 amino acids. The CDR3 is CASSEIQGASYEQYF. DNA of the CDR3: TGTGCCAGCAGTGAAATACAGGGGGCTTCCTACGAGCAGTACTTC.

The chain combines TRBV5-4 with TRBJ1-6, with 9 positions matching TRBD1. The V gene's germline CDR1 is SGHNT and CDR2 YYREEE (reference sequence). The J segment lost 7 bases and the V segment lost 1 base, leaving 3 bases of the junction unmatched. The CDR3 runs to 15 residues. This CDR3 reads CASSLTGGSNSPLHF. CDR3 DNA sequence: TGTGCCAGCAGCTTGACAGGGGGCAGCAATTCACCCCTCCACTTT.

The chain links TRBV10-1 to TRBJ2-1; possibly TRBD1 for D (6 bases). Germline V gene lookup returns CDR1 WNHNN and CDR2 SYGVQD (reference sequence). The V gene lost 6 bases and the J gene lost 5 bases, with 20 bases spanning the gap. This CDR3 is 16 amino acids long. CDR3 sequence (DNA): TGCGCCAGCAGCTCCAGCCGGTCAGGGGACAACAATGAGCAGTTCTTC. Its translation is CASSSSRSGDNNEQFF.

The chain is built from TRBV9 and TRBJ1-2, with unresolved D. Trimming shortened V by 0 bases and J by 0 bases, and 9 bases separated the two germline ends. This CDR3 region has 15 residues. Germline V lookup: CDR1 SGDLS, CDR2 YYNGEE. In DNA form, the CDR3 reads TGTGCCAGCAGCGTAGGAGTGACAACTAACTATGGCTACACCTTC. This codes for CASSVGVTTNYGYTF. Looking up the rest from reference TRBV9 and TRBJ1-2 gives the full variable domain: DSGVTQTPKHLITATGQRVTLRCSPRSGDLSVYWYQQSLDQGLQFLIQYYNGEERAKGNILERFSAQQFPDLHSELNLSSLELGDSALYFCASSVGVTTNYGYTFGSGTRLTVV.

Note on this clone: It is likely a read error, because the conserved phenylalanine at the end of the CDR3 is missing. V usage is TRBV4-1 and J usage is TRBJ1-2; D is perhaps TRBD1 (6 bases). The CDR3 has 13 amino acids. The germline V and J ends were trimmed by 1 base and 6 bases, with 9 bases remaining between them. Germline CDR1 MGHRA, CDR2 YSYEKL. The CDR3 region has the DNA TGCGCCAGCAGCCAAGGGACAGTAAATGGCTACACCCTC. It codes for CASSQGTVNGYTL.

The chain carries TRBV6-1 and TRBJ1-1; D is unclear. This CDR3 has 14 amino acids. Germline-derived CDR1 and CDR2 are MNHNS and SASEGT. V lost 8 bases and J 3 bases, leaving 16 bases between the germline ends. CDR3 region: CASDGLSEDTEAFF. CDR3 bases: TGTGCCAGCGACGGGCTCTCGGAGGACACTGAAGCTTTCTTT.

In its sample, this clone was seen a few times. The chain uses TRBV6-4 and TRBJ1-4, with 7 bases identical to TRBD1. Trimming took 4 bases from V and 4 from J; bases not matched to a gene: 6. This CDR3 comprises 15 residues. Germline assignment: CDR1 MRHNA and CDR2 SNTAGT. CDR3 sequence reads: CASSAQGGDNEKLFF. The CDR3 bases are TGTGCCAGCAGTGCCCAGGGGGGAGATAATGAAAAACTGTTTTTT.

The chain links TRBV9 to TRBJ1-1; D call uncertain. This CDR3 contains 14 residues. Trimming removed 0 bases at V and 1 base at J, with 7 bases between. Germline V CDR1 and CDR2: SGDLS, YYNGEE. The CDR3 DNA reads TGTGCCAGCAGCGTAGGTACGGGGAACACTGAAGCTTTCTTT. This sequence encodes CASSVGTGNTEAFF.